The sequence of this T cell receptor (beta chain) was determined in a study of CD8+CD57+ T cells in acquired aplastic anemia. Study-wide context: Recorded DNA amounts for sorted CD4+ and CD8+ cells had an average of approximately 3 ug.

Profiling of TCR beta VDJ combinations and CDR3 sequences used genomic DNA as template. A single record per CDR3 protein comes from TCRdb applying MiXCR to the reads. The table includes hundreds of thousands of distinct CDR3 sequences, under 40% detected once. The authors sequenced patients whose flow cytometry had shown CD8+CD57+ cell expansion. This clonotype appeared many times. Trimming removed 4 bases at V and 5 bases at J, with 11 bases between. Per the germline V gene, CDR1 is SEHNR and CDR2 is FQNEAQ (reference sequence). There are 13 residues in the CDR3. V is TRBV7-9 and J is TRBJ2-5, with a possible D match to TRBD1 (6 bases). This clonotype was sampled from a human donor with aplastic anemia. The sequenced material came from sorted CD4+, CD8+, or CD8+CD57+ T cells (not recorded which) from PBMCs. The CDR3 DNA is TGTGCCAGCAGCTCAGGGGTCCTGGAGACCCAGTACTTC. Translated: CASSSGVLETQYF.